Listed below are T cell receptor beta chains from one sample, sequenced in a study of cytomegalovirus exposure and HLA in healthy donors. TCRdb's table, derived via immunoSEQ multiplex PCR, lists solely in-frame clones and lacks some. The sample has 100,000 or so clones, 65% to 80% seen once. Sequencing was done on a sample of PBMCs. These receptors were taken from a woman in her thirties or forties in good health and CMV-seronegative. Both conserved end residues are part of each CDR3. D genes are given only for firm matches. Clone size appears in some rows only: once, few, many, or a class for an expanded clone.

v_call	j_call	d_call	clone_size	cdr3_aa	cdr3_nt
TRBV7-9	TRBJ1-2	.	.	CASSLFREDRGYTF	TGTGCCAGCAGCTTATTCAGGGAGGATCGCGGCTACACCTTC
TRBV11-2	TRBJ2-2	TRBD2	.	CASSYSGGAPGELFF	TGTGCCAGCAGTTACAGCGGGGGGGCGCCCGGGGAGCTGTTTTTT
TRBV6-5	TRBJ1-4	.	.	CASSPSPSNEKLFF	TGTGCCAGCAGTCCCAGTCCCTCTAATGAAAAACTGTTTTTT
TRBV5-1	TRBJ2-3	.	.	CASSLGRADTQYF	TGCGCCAGCAGCTTGGGCAGGGCAGATACGCAGTATTTT
TRBV1	TRBJ1-5	.	.	CTSSQPGPEGQPQHF	TGCACCAGCAGCCAACCGGGCCCTGAGGGTCAGCCCCAGCATTTT
TRBV4-2	TRBJ2-2	TRBD2	.	CASSQPGLAGGKVKFSNTGELFF	TGTGCCAGCAGCCAACCGGGACTAGCGGGAGGGAAGGTGAAGTTCTCGAACACCGGGGAGCTGTTTTTT
TRBV23-1	TRBJ1-2	.	.	CASSQSRYGYTF	TGCGCCAGCAGTCAATCGCGGTATGGCTACACCTTC
TRBV27	TRBJ2-3	TRBD1	.	CASQPRDRGSTDTQYF	TGTGCCAGCCAACCTAGGGACAGGGGGAGCACAGATACGCAGTATTTT
TRBV12-5	TRBJ1-2	.	.	CASGLVLGQGGNGYTF	TGTGCTAGTGGTTTGGTATTAGGGCAGGGTGGCAATGGCTACACCTTC
TRBV14	TRBJ2-7	.	.	CASSHSYEQYF	TGTGCCAGCAGCCACAGCTACGAGCAGTACTTC
TRBV11-2	TRBJ2-3	.	.	CASSLVQGTDTQYF	TGTGCCAGCAGCTTAGTGCAGGGTACAGATACGCAGTATTTT
TRBV6-5	TRBJ2-5	TRBD2	.	CASSYRPGGIQETQYF	TGTGCCAGCAGTTACCGCCCGGGAGGGATACAAGAGACCCAGTACTTC
TRBV5-1	TRBJ2-1	.	.	CASSLDGSSYNEQFF	TGCGCCAGCAGCTTGGACGGGAGCTCCTACAATGAGCAGTTCTTC
TRBV29-1	TRBJ2-1	.	.	CSTSQVNEQFF	TGCAGTACTAGTCAGGTCAATGAGCAGTTCTTC
TRBV5-6	TRBJ1-2	.	few	CASSSKLPNYGYTF	TGTGCCAGCAGCTCTAAACTCCCCAACTATGGCTACACCTTC
TRBV28	TRBJ1-4	TRBD1	.	CASSPPGQNEKLFF	TGTGCCAGCAGTCCACCGGGACAGAATGAAAAACTGTTTTTT
TRBV5-4	TRBJ2-3	TRBD2	once	CASSLGLAGGPGTDTQYF	TGTGCCAGCAGCTTGGGACTAGCGGGGGGGCCGGGCACAGATACGCAGTATTTT
TRBV9	TRBJ1-1	TRBD1	.	CASSVVRGRTEAFF	TGTGCCAGCAGCGTGGTCAGGGGGCGGACTGAAGCTTTCTTT
TRBV30	TRBJ2-4	.	.	CAPFEWGTGAKNIQYF	TGTGCCCCCTTCGAGTGGGGCACCGGAGCCAAAAACATTCAGTACTTC
TRBV6-5	TRBJ1-3	.	.	CASSYSTGNTIYF	TGTGCCAGCAGTTACTCTACAGGAAACACCATATATTTT
TRBV10-2	TRBJ2-3	.	.	CASNIGTQYF	TGCGCCAGCAATATCGGTACGCAGTATTTT
TRBV6-5	TRBJ2-5	TRBD1	.	CASRTGEVETQYF	TGTGCCAGCAGGACAGGGGAGGTAGAGACCCAGTACTTC
TRBV7-9	TRBJ1-1	.	.	CSSSPPGLNTEAFF	TGTTCCAGCAGCCCGCCGGGTTTGAACACTGAAGCTTTCTTT
TRBV19	TRBJ1-1	.	once	CASSSQSVGTEAFF	TGTGCCAGTAGTTCACAGTCTGTTGGCACTGAAGCTTTCTTT
TRBV18	TRBJ2-7	TRBD2	.	CASSPNGGAYEQYF	TGTGCCAGCTCACCGAACGGGGGGGCCTACGAGCAGTACTTC
TRBV15	TRBJ1-5	.	few	CATSTLNSNQPQHF	TGTGCCACCAGCACTTTAAATAGCAATCAGCCCCAGCATTTT
TRBV9	TRBJ2-5	.	few	CASSVDSEETQYF	TGTGCCAGCAGCGTAGATTCCGAGGAGACCCAGTACTTC
TRBV7-9	TRBJ1-1	.	.	CSSSNPTAEAFF	TGTTCCAGCAGCAATCCGACAGCAGAAGCTTTCTTT
TRBV11-2	TRBJ1-1	.	.	CASSLWPGVEAFF	TGTGCCAGCAGCTTATGGCCAGGGGTAGAGGCTTTCTTT
TRBV2	TRBJ1-5	TRBD1	.	CASSLLDRGNQPQHF	TGTGCCAGCAGTCTACTCGACAGGGGAAATCAGCCCCAGCATTTT
TRBV7-9	TRBJ1-2	.	.	CASSLVARHGYTF	TGTGCCAGCAGCTTAGTGGCCCGTCATGGCTACACCTTC
TRBV18	TRBJ1-3	.	.	CASSPLPGSSGNTIYF	TGTGCCAGCTCACCACTCCCCGGTAGCTCTGGAAACACCATATATTTT
TRBV12-5	TRBJ2-7	TRBD1	once	CASAQTGTGGYEQYF	TGTGCTAGTGCCCAAACCGGGACAGGGGGTTACGAGCAGTACTTC